Below are 25 T cell receptor beta chains sequenced from a single sample in a study of T cells in Graves' hyperthyroidism and ophthalmopathy. There were TCR beta CDR3 regions amplified from RNA transcripts. RT-PCR in the first round (using the HTBI primer set) targeted the TCR CDR3. TCRdb re-analysed the multiplex PCR reads in MiXCR, keeping a single row per CDR3 protein. The table lists roughly 750,000 distinct CDR3 sequences, over 15% of them singletons. The sample taken for sequencing was blood. These receptor sequences come from a man between 18 and 35 years old with Graves' hyperthyroidism.

This clonotype has only a few counts. The chain couples TRBV4-1 to TRBJ2-1; TRBD2 aligns across 8 bases. The CDR3 totals 17 residues. Germline CDR1 is MGHRA and CDR2 is YSYEKL. The V segment lost 6 bases and the J segment 5 bases; nucleotides outside the gene matches: 15. CDR3 DNA: TGCGCCAGCAGTCGACCCTCTAGCGGGCTCGGCAACAATGAGCAGTTCTTC. This gives the protein CASSRPSSGLGNNEQFF.

This clonotype has at least ten counts. This chain joins TRBV20-1 and TRBJ2-3, with 8 positions matching TRBD2. This CDR3 is 13 amino acids long. Germline lookup yields CDR1 DFQATT and CDR2 SNEGSKA (reference sequence). With V trimmed by 7 bases and J by 4 bases, 7 bases remained unmatched. The CDR3 reads CSVSGGRADTQYF. In DNA, the CDR3 is TGCAGTGTTTCGGGAGGGAGGGCAGATACGCAGTATTTT.

A single count supports this clonotype. This chain links TRBV7-6 with TRBJ2-7; 13 positions match TRBD2. V shed 5 bases and J 3 bases; nucleotides not matched to a gene: 10. The CDR3 contains 17 residues. Germline V gene sequence: CDR1 SGHVS, CDR2 FNYEAQ. The CDR3 reads CASSPRTSGSGIYEQYF. CDR3 nucleotides: TGTGCCAGCAGCCCGAGGACTAGCGGGAGTGGTATCTACGAGCAGTACTTC. The complete variable domain, with remaining parts taken from reference TRBV7-6 and TRBJ2-7, reads GAGVSQSPRYKVTKRGQDVALRCDPISGHVSLYWYRQALGQGPEFLTYFNYEAQQDKSGLPNDRFSAERPEGSISTLTIQRTEQRDSAMYRCASSPRTSGSGIYEQYFGPGTRLTVT.

This clonotype showed up many times. The CDR3 region has the DNA TGTGCCAGCAAGCGGGCCAACTACGAGCAGTACTTC. Its protein is CASKRANYEQYF. The chain is built from TRBV27 and TRBJ2-7; perhaps TRBD2 as D (6 bases). V was pared by 7 bases and J by 3 bases, with 10 bases between. The CDR3 contains 12 residues. Germline V gene data show CDR1 as MNHEY and CDR2 as SMNVEV (reference sequence).

In its sample, this clonotype was seen a few times. The chain combines TRBV6-2 or TRBV6-3 with TRBJ1-5; 9 nucleotides align to TRBD1. The CDR3 sequence is 14 residues long. After removal of 6 bases from V and 2 bases from J, the junction contained 2 bases not matched to a gene. Germline V gene data show CDR1 as MNHEY and CDR2 as SVGEGT. CDR3 sequence reads: CASRWTGGNQPQHF. The CDR3 DNA follows: TGTGCCAGCAGATGGACAGGGGGCAATCAGCCCCAGCATTTT.

The table lists this clonotype with a few counts. This chain connects TRBV28 to TRBJ2-1; 7 bases line up with TRBD2. Germline CDR1 is MDHEN and CDR2 is SYDVKM. The CDR3 loop spans 15 amino acids. The J segment lost 3 bases and the V segment lost 10 bases, leaving 12 bases of the junction unmatched. The CDR3 nucleotides are TGTGCCATCCTCTCCGGGGCTAGCGGCTACAATGAGCAGTTCTTC. Its protein is CAILSGASGYNEQFF.

The J gene is TRBJ2-1, the V gene TRBV20-1; D is perhaps TRBD1 or TRBD2 (6 bases each). Trimming removed 3 bases at V and 1 base at J, with 13 bases between. This CDR3 region has 15 residues. In germline, CDR1 is DFQATT, CDR2 SNEGSKA (reference sequence). The CDR3 is CSASRGETSYNEQFF. DNA of the CDR3: TGCAGTGCTAGTAGGGGGGAGACTTCCTACAATGAGCAGTTCTTC.

Points on this clonotype: At one boundary the junction diverges from the germline segment, which might be a read error. The chain has TRBV20-1 and TRBJ2-3, with TRBD2 as a possible D gene (6 bases). This CDR3 spans 14 amino acids. From germline, CDR1 is DFQATT and CDR2 SNEGSKA (reference sequence). This CDR3 reads CGARRDSRADTQYF. The CDR3, as DNA: TGCGGTGCTAGACGGGACTCGCGGGCAGATACGCAGTATTTT.

This clonotype was seen only a few times. One end of the junction fails to match germline, which may point to a read error. The chain uses TRBV6-5 and TRBJ1-3; D is unclear. The CDR3 has 15 residues. Germline V lookup: CDR1 MNHEY, CDR2 SVGAGI. This CDR3 reads CAGSYSLDSGNTIYF. CDR3 DNA sequence: TGTGCCGGCAGTTACTCGTTGGACTCTGGAAACACCATATATTTT.

This clonotype was found a few times. The rearrangement uses TRBV7-4 and TRBJ2-4, with D hard to call. The CDR3 sequence is 18 residues long. V lost 5 bases, J lost 0 bases, and 20 bases lay in between. Germline assignment: CDR1 SGHVT and CDR2 SQSDAQ. CDR3 amino acids: CASSRNPLVELAKNIQYF. Here the CDR3 DNA reads TGTGCCAGCAGCCGAAACCCCCTGGTGGAGCTAGCCAAAAACATTCAGTACTTC.

The chain is built from TRBV18 and TRBJ2-5; D is uncertain. CDR1 KGHSH and CDR2 LQKENI come from the germline V gene. V shed 0 bases and J shed 3 bases, with 8 bases lying between them. The CDR3 spans 14 residues. This chain's CDR3 is CASSPPASKETQYF. In DNA form, the CDR3 reads TGTGCCAGCTCACCACCGGCCAGTAAAGAGACCCAGTACTTC. Complete variable domain (other parts from reference TRBV18 and TRBJ2-5): NAGVMQNPRHLVRRRGQEARLRCSPMKGHSHVYWYRQLPEEGLKFMVYLQKENIIDESGMPKERFSAEFPKEGPSILRIQQVVRGDSAAYFCASSPPASKETQYFGPGTRLLVL.

In this sample, this clonotype turned up many times. J is TRBJ2-7 and V is TRBV29-1, with 7 bases aligning to TRBD1. After removal of 7 bases from V and 7 bases from J, the junction contained 10 bases not matched to a gene. The CDR3 has 12 residues. Germline CDR1 reads SQVTM; CDR2 reads ANQGSEA. The CDR3 bases are TGCAGCGCCGAGTCGACAGGGAATGAGCAGTACTTC. It specifies CSAESTGNEQYF.

This clonotype was seen repeatedly, ten times or more. Germline is not matched at one junction end, which may reflect a read error. The CDR3 loop reads CASSLGQGVNTEAFF. CDR3 nucleotides: TGTGCCAGCAGCCTCGGACAGGGGGTGAATACTGAAGCTTTCTTT. The chain couples TRBV7-6 to TRBJ1-1, with 10 bases identical to TRBD1. This CDR3 has 15 residues. Germline loops: CDR1 SGHVS, CDR2 FNYEAQ.

The V call is TRBV7-6, the J call TRBJ2-5; either TRBD1 or TRBD2 may supply D (5 bases each). The germline V gene encodes CDR1 SGHVS and CDR2 FNYEAQ. Trimming left V 4 bases short and J 4 bases short, with 13 bases between. The CDR3 runs to 14 residues. CDR3: CASSSPWGRETQYF. The CDR3 nucleotides are TGTGCCAGCAGCTCCCCGTGGGGACGAGAGACCCAGTACTTC.

This clonotype was recorded at least ten times. The CDR3 loop is CSTRGGFRVMDEQFF. The CDR3 DNA sequence: TGCAGCACCCGGGGAGGGTTCAGGGTGATGGATGAGCAGTTCTTC. The chain couples TRBV29-1 to TRBJ2-1, with 7 bases identical to TRBD2. The CDR3 loop spans 15 amino acids. Germline V gene data show CDR1 as SQVTM and CDR2 as ANQGSEA. V gave up 8 bases and J gave up 8 bases; unmatched junction bases: 18.

This clonotype was found many times. The gene calls are TRBV7-9 and TRBJ2-7; D is unclear. Trimming removed 0 bases at V and 7 bases at J, with 10 bases between. Germline values: CDR1 SEHNR, CDR2 FQNEAQ (reference sequence). The CDR3 runs 13 residues. The CDR3 loop is CASSLALGLEQYF. In nucleotides, the CDR3 is TGTGCCAGCAGCTTAGCCTTGGGTTTGGAGCAGTACTTC.

This clonotype was seen many times. CDR3 bases: TGTGCCAGCAACCCGGGACGGAACCTTATAGCGAATCAGCCCCAGCATTTT. Protein sequence: CASNPGRNLIANQPQHF. The V gene is TRBV2, the J gene TRBJ1-5, with D possibly TRBD1 on 5 matching bases. The germline gives CDR1 SNHLY, CDR2 FYNNEI. The CDR3 runs to 17 residues. The V end was cut by 7 bases, the J end by 4 bases, with 23 bases between. The whole variable domain, remainder taken from reference TRBV2 and TRBJ1-5, is EPEVTQTPSHQVTQMGQEVILRCVPISNHLYFYWYRQILGQKVEFLVSFYNNEISEKSEIFDDQFSVERPDGSNFTLKIRSTKLEDSAMYFCASNPGRNLIANQPQHFGDGTRLSIL.

The chain carries TRBV5-1 and TRBJ2-5, with D unclear. The CDR3 covers 12 residues. V was trimmed by 4 bases and J by 5 bases, leaving 9 bases between them. CDR1 is SGHRS and CDR2 is YFSETQ in the germline V gene. The DNA of the CDR3 is TGCGCCAGCAGCGCAACAGCGGAGACCCAGTACTTC. It is translated as CASSATAETQYF.

In its sample, this clonotype was seen a few times. The chain uses TRBV29-1 and TRBJ2-7; weak D call: TRBD1 (5 bases). Germline V gives CDR1 SQVTM, CDR2 ANQGSEA. The CDR3 spans 12 residues. V was clipped by 5 bases and J by 2 bases, with 10 bases between them. The DNA of the CDR3 is TGCAGCGTTCGCGGACAACCCTACGAGCAGTACTTC. Protein: CSVRGQPYEQYF.

In its sample, this clonotype was seen many times. The V gene is TRBV3-1, the J gene TRBJ1-2; D unresolved. The V gene's germline CDR1 is LGHDT and CDR2 YNNKEL (reference sequence). V shed 3 bases and J shed 8 bases, with 19 bases lying between them. The CDR3 extends over 15 amino acids. CDR3 sequence (DNA): TGTGCCAGCAGCCAGGCACCGGCATACGTCTACGGCTACACCTTC. This encodes CASSQAPAYVYGYTF. The complete variable domain, with remaining parts taken from reference TRBV3-1 and TRBJ1-2, reads DTAVSQTPKYLVTQMGNDKSIKCEQNLGHDTMYWYKQDSKKFLKIMFSYNNKELIINETVPNRFSPKSPDKAHLNLHINSLELGDSAVYFCASSQAPAYVYGYTFGSGTRLTVV.

The rearrangement joins TRBV20-1 to TRBJ2-5, with D possibly TRBD1 on 7 matching bases. The CDR3 spans 15 residues. Germline V gene lookup returns CDR1 DFQATT and CDR2 SNEGSKA (reference sequence). Trimming shortened V by 5 bases and J by 0 bases, and 16 bases separated the two germline ends. CDR3: CSASEGQSNQETQYF. CDR3 bases: TGCAGTGCTTCGGAGGGACAGTCTAACCAAGAGACCCAGTACTTC.

In this sample, this clonotype turned up many times. This sequence joins TRBV3-1 and TRBJ2-1, with D possibly being TRBD1 or TRBD2 (5 bases each). Between the trimmed V and J ends, which lost 5 bases and 7 bases, there was a span of 15 bases. CDR1 and CDR2 from the germline V gene are LGHDT and YNNKEL (reference sequence). The length of the CDR3 is 14 residues. The CDR3 nucleotides read TGTGCCAGCAGCGGCGTGGGGACGGGGAATGAGCAGTTCTTC. Protein sequence: CASSGVGTGNEQFF.

The rearrangement joins TRBV10-2 to TRBJ2-5; no reliable D call. Trimming removed 2 bases at V and 1 base at J, with 11 bases between. The CDR3 is 15 residues long. CDR1 WSHSY and CDR2 SAAADI come from the germline V gene. The CDR3 loop reads CASSEKVESQETQYF. The DNA of the CDR3 is TGCGCCAGCAGTGAGAAGGTGGAATCCCAAGAGACCCAGTACTTC.

The chain recombines TRBV6-1 with TRBJ2-3, with TRBD1 matching 8 bases. Germline loops: CDR1 MNHNS, CDR2 SASEGT. V lost 6 bases, J lost 3 bases, and 11 bases stayed unmatched. This CDR3 has 16 residues. Written as DNA, the CDR3 is TGTGCCAGCAGCGGACAGGGATATTTGAGGACAGATACGCAGTATTTT. It is translated as CASSGQGYLRTDTQYF.

V gene TRBV28 combines with J gene TRBJ1-2; TRBD1 is a possible D gene (5 bases). Trimming left V 4 bases short and J 0 bases short, with 9 bases between. The CDR3 covers 14 residues. Germline CDR1 and CDR2: MDHEN and SYDVKM. The CDR3 protein is CASSSVGANYGYTF. CDR3 DNA sequence: TGTGCCAGCAGTTCCGTAGGGGCTAACTATGGCTACACCTTC.